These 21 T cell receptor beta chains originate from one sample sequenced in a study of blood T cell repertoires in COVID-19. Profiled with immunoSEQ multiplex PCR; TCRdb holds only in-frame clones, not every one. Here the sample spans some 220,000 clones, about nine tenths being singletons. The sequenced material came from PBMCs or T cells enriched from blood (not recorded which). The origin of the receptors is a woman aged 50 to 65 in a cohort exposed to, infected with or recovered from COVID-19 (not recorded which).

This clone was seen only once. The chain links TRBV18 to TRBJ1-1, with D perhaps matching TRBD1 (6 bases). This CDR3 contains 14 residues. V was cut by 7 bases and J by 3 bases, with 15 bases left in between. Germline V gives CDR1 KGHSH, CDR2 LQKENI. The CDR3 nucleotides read TGTGCCAGCTGCAGAAACCCAGGGGACACTGAAGCTTTCTTT. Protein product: CASCRNPGDTEAFF.

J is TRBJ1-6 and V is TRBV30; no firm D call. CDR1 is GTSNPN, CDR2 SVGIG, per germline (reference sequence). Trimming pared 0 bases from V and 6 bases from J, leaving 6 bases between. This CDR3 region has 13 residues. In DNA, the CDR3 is TGTGCCTGGAGTGTAATAGTTAATTCACCCCTCCACTTT. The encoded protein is CAWSVIVNSPLHF.

The CDR3 nucleotides read TGCGCCAGCAGTGAGTCGGTCGGGCAGTACTTC. Translating it yields CASSESVGQYF. V and J are TRBV10-1 and TRBJ2-7; D unresolved. Trimming stripped 0 bases from V and 9 bases from J, with 6 bases between. CDR1 is WNHNN, CDR2 SYGVQD, per germline (reference sequence). The CDR3 extends over 11 amino acids.

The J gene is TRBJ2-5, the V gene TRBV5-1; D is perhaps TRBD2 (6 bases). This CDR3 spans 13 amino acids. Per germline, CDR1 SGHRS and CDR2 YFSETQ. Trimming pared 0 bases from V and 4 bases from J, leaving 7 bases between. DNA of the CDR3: TGCGCCAGCAGCTTGGAGCGGGCAGAGACCCAGTACTTC. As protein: CASSLERAETQYF.

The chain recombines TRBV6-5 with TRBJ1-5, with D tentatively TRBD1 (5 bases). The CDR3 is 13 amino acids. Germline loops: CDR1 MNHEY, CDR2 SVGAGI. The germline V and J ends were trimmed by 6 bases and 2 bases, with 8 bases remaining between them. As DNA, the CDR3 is TGTGCCAGCAGGCGGGGCGGCAATCAGCCCCAGCATTTT. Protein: CASRRGGNQPQHF.

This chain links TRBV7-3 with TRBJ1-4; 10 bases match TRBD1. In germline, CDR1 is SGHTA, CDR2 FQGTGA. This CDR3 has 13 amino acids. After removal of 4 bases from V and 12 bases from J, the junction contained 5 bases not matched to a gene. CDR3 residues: CASSSAGTGELFF. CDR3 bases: TGTGCCAGCAGCTCGGCCGGGACAGGGGAACTGTTTTTT.

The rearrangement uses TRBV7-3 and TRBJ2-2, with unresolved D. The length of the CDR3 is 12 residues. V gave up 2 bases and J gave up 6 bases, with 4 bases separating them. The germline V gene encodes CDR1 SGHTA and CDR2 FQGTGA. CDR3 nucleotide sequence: TGTGCCAGCAGCTTACTTCCCGGGGAGCTGTTTTTT. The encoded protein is CASSLLPGELFF.

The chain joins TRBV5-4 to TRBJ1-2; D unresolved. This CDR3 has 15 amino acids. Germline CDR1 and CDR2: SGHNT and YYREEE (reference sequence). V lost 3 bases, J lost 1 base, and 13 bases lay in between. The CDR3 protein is CASSYTGRHNYGYTF. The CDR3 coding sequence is TGTGCCAGCAGCTACACGGGAAGGCATAACTATGGCTACACCTTC.

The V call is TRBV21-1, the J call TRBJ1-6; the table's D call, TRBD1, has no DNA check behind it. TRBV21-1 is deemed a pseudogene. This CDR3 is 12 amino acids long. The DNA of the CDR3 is TGTGCCAGAGGACAGGGGTATTCACCCCTCCACTTT. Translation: CARGQGYSPLHF.

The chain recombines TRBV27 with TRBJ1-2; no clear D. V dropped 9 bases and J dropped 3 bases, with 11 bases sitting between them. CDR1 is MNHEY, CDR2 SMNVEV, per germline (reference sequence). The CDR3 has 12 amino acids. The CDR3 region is CARGPGDYGYTF. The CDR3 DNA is TGTGCCAGGGGCCCCGGGGACTATGGCTACACCTTC.

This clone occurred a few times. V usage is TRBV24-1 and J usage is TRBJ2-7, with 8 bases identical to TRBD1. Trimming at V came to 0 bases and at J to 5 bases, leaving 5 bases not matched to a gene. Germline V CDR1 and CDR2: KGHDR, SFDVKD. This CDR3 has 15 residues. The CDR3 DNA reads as TGTGCCACCAGTGATTTGTGGGACAGGAATGACGAGCAGTACTTC. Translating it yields CATSDLWDRNDEQYF.

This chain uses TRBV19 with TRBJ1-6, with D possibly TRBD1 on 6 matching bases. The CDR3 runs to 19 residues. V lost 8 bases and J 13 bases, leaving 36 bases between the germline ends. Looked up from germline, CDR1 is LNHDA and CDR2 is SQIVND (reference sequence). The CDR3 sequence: CASAGAVGQSRPQGLPLHF. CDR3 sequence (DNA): TGTGCCAGTGCGGGGGCTGTTGGACAATCACGGCCCCAAGGGCTGCCCCTCCACTTT.

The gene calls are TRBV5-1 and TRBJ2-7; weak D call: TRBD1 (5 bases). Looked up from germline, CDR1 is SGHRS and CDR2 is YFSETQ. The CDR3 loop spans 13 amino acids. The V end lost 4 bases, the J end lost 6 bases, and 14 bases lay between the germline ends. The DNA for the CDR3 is TGCGCCAGCAGCGCCGTTGGGGCCATCGAGCAGTACTTC. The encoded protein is CASSAVGAIEQYF.

DNA for the CDR3: TGTGCCAGCAGTTTATCCGGGACATACCCCGCGAGTCAAGAGACCCAGTACTTC. This translates into CASSLSGTYPASQETQYF. The chain is built from TRBV27 and TRBJ2-5, with a possible D match to TRBD1 (6 bases). Germline CDR1 MNHEY, CDR2 SMNVEV (reference sequence). The CDR3 is made up of 18 amino acids. The ends were cut back, 0 bases at V and 2 bases at J, with 19 bases in the middle.

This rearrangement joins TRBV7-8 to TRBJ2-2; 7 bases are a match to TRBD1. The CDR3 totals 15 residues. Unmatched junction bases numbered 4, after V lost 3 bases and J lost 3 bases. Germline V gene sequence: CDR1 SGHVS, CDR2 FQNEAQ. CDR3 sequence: CASSFWQGDTGELFF. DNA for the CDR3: TGTGCCAGCAGCTTTTGGCAGGGGGACACCGGGGAGCTGTTTTTT.

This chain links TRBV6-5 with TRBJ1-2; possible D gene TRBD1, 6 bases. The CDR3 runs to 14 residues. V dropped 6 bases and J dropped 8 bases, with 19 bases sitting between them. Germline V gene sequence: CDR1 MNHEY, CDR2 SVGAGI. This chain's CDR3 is CASRNRVPGVGYTF. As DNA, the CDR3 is TGTGCCAGCAGAAACAGGGTCCCCGGTGTCGGCTACACCTTC.

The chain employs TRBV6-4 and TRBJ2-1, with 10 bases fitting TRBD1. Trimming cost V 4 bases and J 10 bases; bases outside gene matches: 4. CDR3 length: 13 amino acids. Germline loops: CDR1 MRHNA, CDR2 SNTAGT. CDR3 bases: TGTGCCAGCAGTGTAGGACAGGGGGTCGAGCAGTTCTTC. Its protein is CASSVGQGVEQFF.

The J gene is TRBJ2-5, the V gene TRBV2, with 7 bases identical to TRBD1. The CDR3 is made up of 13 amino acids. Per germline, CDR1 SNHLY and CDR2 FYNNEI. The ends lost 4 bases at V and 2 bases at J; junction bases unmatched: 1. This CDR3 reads CASSGGQQETQYF. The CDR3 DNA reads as TGTGCCAGCAGTGGGGGACAGCAAGAGACCCAGTACTTC.

The CDR3: CASSPGTEYSGNTIYF. Here the CDR3 DNA reads TGTGCCAGCAGCCCCGGGACAGAGTACTCTGGAAACACCATATATTTT. The V and J genes are TRBV5-4 and TRBJ1-3; 7 bases match TRBD1. CDR1 is SGHNT and CDR2 is YYREEE in the germline V gene (reference sequence). This CDR3 comprises 16 residues. V lost 4 bases to trimming and J lost 0 bases; unmatched junction nucleotides: 7.

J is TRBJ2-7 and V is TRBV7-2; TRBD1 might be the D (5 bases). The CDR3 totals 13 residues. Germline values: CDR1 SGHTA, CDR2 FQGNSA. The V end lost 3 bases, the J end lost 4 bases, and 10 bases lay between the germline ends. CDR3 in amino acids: CASSFHTGYEQYF. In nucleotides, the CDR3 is TGTGCCAGCAGCTTTCACACAGGATACGAGCAGTACTTC.

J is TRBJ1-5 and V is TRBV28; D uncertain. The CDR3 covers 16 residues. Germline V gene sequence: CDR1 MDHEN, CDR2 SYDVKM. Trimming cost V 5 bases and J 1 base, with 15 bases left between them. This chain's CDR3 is CASSLPGENSNQPQHF. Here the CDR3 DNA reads TGTGCCAGCAGTCTCCCCGGGGAAAACAGCAATCAGCCCCAGCATTTT.